What follows describes a single T cell receptor (beta chain). V lost 10 bases to trimming and J lost 6 bases; unmatched junction nucleotides: 8. CDR3 size: 12 residues. Germline CDR1 SNHLY, CDR2 FYNNEI. Collection of blood occurred at baseline, at cycle 4 day 1, and at cycle 7 day 1. Data came from immunoSEQ multiplex PCR; TCRdb stores just in-frame clones and leaves some out. The data contain 40,000 to 60,000 clones, 80% to 85% of them seen just once; the ten biggest clones take up around 2.9%. This record comes from a study of OX40 agonist ivuxolimab in advanced cancers. This TCR derives from an adult with an advanced solid tumor such as melanoma, head and neck, liver or kidney cancer. The chain couples TRBV2 to TRBJ2-7; 8 positions match TRBD1. This specimen was CD4+ or CD8+ T cells sorted from blood, taken in a trial of the OX40 agonist ivuxolimab. CDR3 region: CATRQGYGEQYF. The DNA of the CDR3 is TGTGCCACTCGACAGGGGTACGGCGAGCAGTACTTC.